Sequencing of this T cell receptor beta chain was carried out in a study of T cells expressing NK-cell markers. Whole-study context: Sorted CD3+CD56-NKG2C+, CD3+CD56+NKG2C- and CD3+CD56+NKG2C+ T cells were the source of the TCR beta repertoires.

About this clonotype itself: Its antigen is undetermined.

The CDR3 consists of 14 residues. From germline, CDR1 is SGHDT and CDR2 YYEEEE. TCRdb reanalyzed the 5' RACE reads and collapses them to one entry per CDR3 protein, without DNA. Its clone listing holds around 180,000 distinct CDR3 sequences. Study results and limitations: A few of the donors also had these clonotypes leading their CD3+CD56-NKG2C+ fraction.

The specimen sequenced was blood T cells: a sorted CD56 or NKG2C T cell subset, CD4+ or CD8+ T cells, or bulk PBMC T cells (not recorded which). The receptor's source is a man aged 18-69 years in good health. The chain uses TRBV5-6 and TRBJ2-3; the TCRdb call, TRBD2, lacks DNA for checking. The CDR3 sequence: CASNPLVPPDTQYF.